The source of this T cell receptor beta chain is a study of CD8 T cells in ankylosing spondylitis. This clonotype was observed many times. What it binds is not known. Quantitative 5'-RACE with molecular barcodes was used to make the TCR beta libraries. TCRdb processed the 5' RACE reads anew with MiXCR; each CDR3 protein has one entry. Seen here are about 140,000 distinct CDR3 sequences, roughly 11% observed once, and the top ten hold roughly 4.5%. Overall study results and limits: Matched ankylosing spondylitis synovial fluid reportedly contained a significantly enriched population of disease-linked clones. Seemingly characteristic of ankylosing spondylitis blood was a TCR beta motif consisting of about 8 highly homologous variants. Disease-associated clonotypes exhibited CD8+ identity and were relatively infrequent in peripheral blood.

The V end lost 0 bases, the J end lost 0 bases, and 14 bases lay between the germline ends. The CDR3 consists of 17 residues. Germline V gene lookup returns CDR1 SGHKS and CDR2 YYEKEE (reference sequence). This chain uses TRBV5-5 with TRBJ2-3; D unresolved. Sequences were obtained from blood, either unsorted or a sorted T cell fraction (not recorded which). The origin of this receptor is a female donor with ankylosing spondylitis or in good health (not recorded which). The DNA for the CDR3 is TGTGCCAGCAGCTTGGGGGCTTGGCTGCGAAGCACAGATACGCAGTATTTT. Protein: CASSLGAWLRSTDTQYF.